Listed below are T cell receptor beta chains from one sample, sequenced in a study of blood T cell repertoires in COVID-19. TCRdb's table, derived via immunoSEQ multiplex PCR, lists solely in-frame clones and lacks some. The sample includes roughly 230,000 clones, roughly four fifths seen only once; the top ten take about 3%. What was sequenced was PBMCs or T cells enriched from blood (not recorded which). Every receptor here comes from a man between 45 and 60 years old who had recovered from COVID-19. Each CDR3 is given with its conserved first and last residue. The D gene is left open where the match is weak. Clone size, where shown, is once, few, many, or a class for clones that have expanded.

>NA|TRBD1|TRBJ2-7|TRBV14
CASSLRDRGSDEQYF
TGTGCCAGCAGCCTGCGGGACAGGGGATCGGACGAGCAGTACTTC
>few|TRBD2|TRBJ2-2|TRBV7-3
CASSLRAGRDTGELFF
TGTGCCAGCAGCTTAAGGGCAGGGAGGGACACCGGGGAGCTGTTTTTT
>NA|NA|TRBJ2-1|TRBV7-8
CASSPRGSKNEQFF
TGTGCCAGCAGCCCCCGAGGTTCGAAGAATGAGCAGTTCTTC
>NA|NA|TRBJ2-1|TRBV18
CASSPSSGDEQFF
TGTGCCAGCTCACCGTCGTCCGGGGATGAGCAGTTCTTC
>NA|NA|TRBJ1-5|TRBV7-2
CASSLDVQTNQPQHF
TGTGCCAGCAGCTTAGATGTACAGACCAATCAGCCCCAGCATTTT
>NA|NA|TRBJ2-5|TRBV18
CASSPVIGETQYF
TGTGCCAGCTCACCCGTCATCGGAGAGACCCAGTACTTC
>NA|TRBD2|TRBJ2-5|TRBV7-2
CASSLAGGPETQYF
TGTGCCAGCAGCTTAGCGGGAGGGCCAGAGACCCAGTACTTC
>NA|NA|TRBJ1-6|TRBV19
CASSSGQGINSPLHF
NA
>NA|TRBD1|TRBJ1-3|TRBV3-1/TRBV3-2
CASSPLLGQGSGNTIYF
TGTGCCAGCAGCCCGCTCCTTGGACAGGGCTCTGGAAACACCATATATTTT
>NA|TRBD2|TRBJ2-1|TRBV3-1/TRBV3-2
CASSQVAGAYNEQFF
TGTGCCAGCAGCCAAGTAGCGGGAGCCTACAATGAGCAGTTCTTC
>NA|NA|TRBJ1-2|TRBV12-3/TRBV12-4
CASSSFQGYGYTF
TGTGCCAGCAGTTCGTTTCAGGGATATGGCTACACCTTC
>once|TRBD1|TRBJ2-5|TRBV12-5
CASGLFIGAGTGFETQYF
TGTGCTAGTGGTTTGTTTATTGGGGCTGGGACAGGTTTCGAGACCCAGTACTTC
>NA|TRBD2|TRBJ2-7|TRBV5-6
CASSLRGGVAYEQYF
TGTGCCAGCAGCTTGCGCGGGGGGGTGGCCTACGAGCAGTACTTC
>NA|NA|TRBJ1-1|TRBV6-1
CASSEGGALSAFF
TGTGCCAGCAGTGAAGGAGGTGCCCTGTCGGCTTTCTTT
>few|NA|TRBJ2-1|TRBV24-1
CATSDLTSLNQFF
TGTGCCACCAGTGATTTGACTAGCTTGAACCAGTTCTTC
>NA|NA|TRBJ1-2|TRBV6-5
CASSRYREDYGYTF
TGTGCCAGCAGTAGATACAGGGAAGACTATGGCTACACCTTC
>NA|TRBD2|TRBJ2-1|TRBV9
CASSVGGGAINEQFF
TGTGCCAGCAGCGTAGGCGGGGGGGCCATAAATGAGCAGTTCTTC
>NA|NA|TRBJ1-2|TRBV2
CASSGDRTFYGYTF
TGTGCCAGCAGTGGCGACAGGACGTTCTATGGCTACACCTTC
>NA|NA|TRBJ2-7|TRBV6-5
CASSPLRGSEQYF
TGTGCCAGCAGTCCCCTTAGGGGGAGTGAGCAGTACTTC
>many|TRBD1|TRBJ1-1|TRBV5-1
CASSLTQGATEAFF
TGCGCCAGCAGCTTGACTCAGGGGGCCACTGAAGCTTTCTTT
>NA|NA|TRBJ2-2|TRBV10-1
CASSEFRGTGELFF
TGCGCCAGCAGTGAATTTAGGGGCACCGGGGAGCTGTTTTTT
>once|TRBD2|TRBJ2-1|TRBV19
CASSIPLAGVYNEQFF
TGTGCCAGTAGTATCCCACTAGCGGGGGTCTACAATGAGCAGTTCTTC
>NA|TRBD1|TRBJ1-4|TRBV7-4
CASYAWGQTTNEKLFF
TGTGCCAGCTACGCATGGGGACAGACAACTAATGAAAAACTGTTTTTT
>NA|NA|TRBJ2-3|TRBV5-6
CASSLAGGTSTDTQYF
TGTGCCAGCAGCTTGGCCGGGGGAACTAGCACAGATACGCAGTATTTT
>many|NA|TRBJ1-1|TRBV11-3
CASSLVGENTEAFF
TGTGCCAGCAGCTTAGTAGGAGAGAACACTGAAGCTTTCTTT
>NA|NA|TRBJ1-3|TRBV2
CASSFSSGNTIYF
TGTGCCAGCAGTTTCAGCTCTGGAAACACCATATATTTT
>NA|NA|TRBJ2-7|TRBV18
CASSPILGGYYEQYF
TGTGCCAGCTCCCCCATTCTAGGCGGGTACTACGAGCAGTACTTC
>NA|TRBD1|TRBJ1-5|TRBV19
CASNRGRQPQHF
TGTGCCAGTAACAGGGGGCGTCAGCCCCAGCATTTT
>NA|TRBD2|TRBJ2-1|TRBV7-2
CASSFREGGIEQFF
TGTGCCAGCAGCTTCCGGGAGGGGGGGATTGAGCAGTTCTTC